This TCR beta chain was captured in a study of blood T cell repertoires in COVID-19. Study-wide context: Whether acute or convalescent, the COVID-19 samples came from the United States, Italy and Spain. The analysed material was cDNA or gDNA that came from T cells, B-cell-depleted T cells, or PBMCs.

In the authors' workflow: Amplified reference gene primers provided the basis for estimating nucleated cell counts. Sequencing was performed with immunoSEQ multiplex PCR; in TCRdb, only in-frame clones are kept and a portion is missing. V, J and clone size are taken as reported in that table, and D and trimming were inferred from the DNA itself. This repertoire shows some 190,000 clones, about four fifths found once; its top ten account for roughly 8%. V gave up 3 bases and J gave up 6 bases, with 18 bases separating them. The CDR3 extends over 15 amino acids. Germline V gene data show CDR1 as LNHDA and CDR2 as SQIVND (reference sequence).

The sequencing input was peripheral blood. The chain joins TRBV19 to TRBJ2-7; tentative D call: TRBD2 (7 bases). This receptor was taken from a woman aged 55-75 years with COVID-19, enrolled during active disease. The CDR3 region is CASSIDPAGEGEQYF. The CDR3 DNA is TGTGCCAGTAGTATCGATCCAGCAGGGGAGGGCGAGCAGTACTTC.